Here is one T cell receptor (beta chain) with its context. Antigen unknown. Over chemoradiotherapy, repertoires were sampled more than once. The source of the sample is a study of chemoradiotherapy in HPV16-positive cancers. This table comes from immunoSEQ multiplex PCR, and its TCRdb copy is limited to in-frame clones, with some not included. The sample shows under 15,000 clones, around 84% of them seen only once. Study findings and constraints: For HPV16-positive patients, expanding HPV-responsive T cells associated with longer recurrence-free survival. Non-HPV-specific T cells did not expand in tumors during treatment, whereas candidate HPV-specific clones and E7-related motifs did. HPV-specific T cells were functionally defined from only a couple of HPV16-positive patients.

The CDR3 consists of 14 residues. Germline V CDR1 and CDR2: MNHNS, SASEGT. V shed 5 bases and J shed 4 bases, with 14 bases lying between them. The gene calls are TRBV6-1 and TRBJ1-1; weak D call: TRBD1 (6 bases). This sequence was found in a human donor with HPV-associated anogenital cancer. The specimen comprised blood, sampled from a patient who underwent chemoradiotherapy. The CDR3 DNA is TGTGCCAGCAGTCTACGGACAGAGGGCACTGAAGCTTTCTTT. Encoded protein: CASSLRTEGTEAFF.